The clone carrying this T cell receptor beta chain was found a few times. The antigen remains unidentified. A second PCR of 7 to 11 cycles used a sample-barcoded 5' primer and a J-beta primer mix. TCRdb reanalysed the 5' RACE reads using MiXCR and keeps one entry per CDR3 protein. Of 710,000 or so distinct CDR3 sequences in the sample, 22% are singletons; the top ten hold roughly a fifth. The record originates from a study of blood T cells in healthy people across ages. Study results and limitations: Changes seen in expanded clonotypes were possibly confounded by donor CMV status left unknown.

The receptor was derived from a man aged 70-80 years in good health. The sample was blood.

DNA for the CDR3: TGTGCCACCCAAAGTGCTATCTCCTACGAGCAGTACGTC. It is translated as CATQSAISYEQYV. The V and J genes are TRBV6-2 or TRBV6-3 and TRBJ2-7; the D is unclear. Looked up from germline, CDR1 is MNHEY and CDR2 is SVGEGT. The V gene lost 10 bases and the J gene lost 0 bases, with 13 bases spanning the gap. The CDR3 loop spans 13 amino acids.